The 32 T cell receptor beta chains below were found in one sample sequenced in a study of patients and donors after allogeneic stem cell transplantation (dated by TCRdb to about 2020). Libraries were prepared through RT-PCR. Sequenced on a NextSeq 550. Using fastp at Q25 and MiXCR, TCRdb reprocessed the public reads and kept productive beta chains. Each entry is one CDR3 protein sequence, shown with its most common DNA and genes. The sample contains 150,000 to 250,000 distinct CDR3 sequences, more than 35% of them found a single time. In total, the top ten clones hold about 33% of the sample. Specimen: blood, either unsorted or a sorted T cell fraction (not recorded which). These receptors were collected from a human donor who was either an allogeneic HSCT recipient or a stem cell or donor lymphocyte infusion donor (not recorded which). It is not recorded whose cells these are; they may come from a transplant donor.

The V call is TRBV7-2, the J call TRBJ2-1; TRBD2 agrees at 10 bases. CDR3 length equals 15 residues. Germline V lookup: CDR1 SGHTA, CDR2 FQGNSA. V shed 1 base and J 7 bases; nucleotides not matched to a gene: 4. As DNA, the CDR3 is TGTGCCAGCAGCTTAGAAATAGCGGGAGGAAATGAGCAGTTCTTC. Its translation: CASSLEIAGGNEQFF.

There are a few counts of this clonotype. V is TRBV7-8 and J is TRBJ1-5; D is possibly TRBD1 (6 bases). The CDR3 is made up of 15 amino acids. Trimming removed 5 bases at V and 1 base at J, with 12 bases between. Germline V gene data show CDR1 as SGHVS and CDR2 as FQNEAQ. DNA of the CDR3: TGTGCCAGCAGCCGTACAGGGACCAGCAATCAGCCCCAGCATTTT. Encoded protein: CASSRTGTSNQPQHF.

The chain combines TRBV14 with TRBJ2-1, with a tentative D call TRBD1 (6 bases). The V end was cut by 4 bases, the J end by 3 bases, with 16 bases between. The CDR3 extends over 16 amino acids. From germline, CDR1 is SGHDN and CDR2 FVKESK. The CDR3: CASSRQTGFIYNEQFF. In nucleotides, the CDR3 is TGTGCCAGCAGCCGACAGACAGGATTTATCTACAATGAGCAGTTCTTC.

This clonotype was seen a few times. The V and J genes are TRBV29-1 and TRBJ2-7; the match to TRBD2 covers 11 bases. The V gene's germline CDR1 is SQVTM and CDR2 ANQGSEA. The V and J ends lost 5 bases and 3 bases, in that order; junction bases with no gene match: 3. The CDR3 runs to 13 residues. Here the CDR3 reads CSVLAGGGYEQYF. In DNA form, the CDR3 reads TGCAGCGTTCTAGCGGGAGGTGGCTACGAGCAGTACTTC.

CDR3 protein: CASSRRPWGQPQHF. The DNA for the CDR3 is TGTGCCAGCAGCCGACGACCATGGGGTCAGCCCCAGCATTTT. The gene calls are TRBV6-5 and TRBJ1-5; no clear D gene. V gave up 6 bases and J gave up 6 bases, with 15 bases separating them. The CDR3 spans 14 residues. Germline V CDR1 and CDR2: MNHEY, SVGAGI.

The chain recombines TRBV12-3 or TRBV12-4 with TRBJ1-1; D is unresolved. The CDR3 sequence is 14 residues long. V gave up 3 bases and J gave up 3 bases, with 11 bases separating them. DNA of the CDR3: TGTGCCAGCAGTTTGTACGCCACCTACACTGAAGCTTTCTTT. Residues: CASSLYATYTEAFF.

This clonotype has a handful of counts. The chain carries TRBV25-1 and TRBJ1-1; unclear D gene. The germline V gene has CDR1 MGHDK and CDR2 SYGVNS. The CDR3 loop spans 14 amino acids. V lost 7 bases and J 5 bases, leaving 17 bases between the germline ends. The CDR3 region has the DNA TGTGCCAGCACCCCCCTTGGCCAAGGAACTGAAGCTTTCTTT. Translating it yields CASTPLGQGTEAFF.

This clonotype showed up just a few times. V gene TRBV7-9 combines with J gene TRBJ2-5; 8 bases are a match to TRBD2. Germline-derived CDR1 and CDR2 are SEHNR and FQNEAQ (reference sequence). The CDR3 contains 16 residues. J was trimmed by 2 bases and V by 0 bases; bases with no gene match: 5. The CDR3 region is CASSLALAENQETQYF. DNA for the CDR3: TGTGCCAGCAGCTTAGCACTAGCGGAAAATCAAGAGACCCAGTACTTC.

This clonotype was found a few times. The rearrangement joins TRBV20-1 to TRBJ1-5; weak D call: TRBD1 (5 bases). Germline V gives CDR1 DFQATT, CDR2 SNEGSKA (reference sequence). The CDR3 is made up of 14 amino acids. Trimming pared 6 bases from V and 3 bases from J, leaving 15 bases between. The CDR3: CSARTDRDNQPQHF. The CDR3 coding sequence is TGCAGTGCAAGAACCGACAGAGACAATCAGCCCCAGCATTTT.

V usage is TRBV6-2 or TRBV6-3 and J usage is TRBJ2-1; no reliable D call. Trimming took off 0 bases at V and 8 bases at J, with 8 bases between the two ends. The CDR3 loop spans 13 amino acids. Per the germline V gene, CDR1 is MNHEY and CDR2 is SVGEGT. Here the CDR3 reads CASSYSISDEQFF. The CDR3 nucleotides are TGTGCCAGCAGTTACTCGATTTCAGATGAGCAGTTCTTC.

The chain recombines TRBV27 with TRBJ2-3; 7 nucleotides line up with TRBD1. In germline, CDR1 is MNHEY, CDR2 SMNVEV (reference sequence). The CDR3 covers 15 residues. After removal of 3 bases from V and 0 bases from J, the junction contained 3 bases not matched to a gene. The DNA of the CDR3 is TGTGCCAGCAGTTTTGAGGACAGGAGCACAGATACGCAGTATTTT. Amino acids: CASSFEDRSTDTQYF.

This clonotype was counted once. The chain couples TRBV4-3 to TRBJ2-7; a possible D gene is TRBD2 (7 bases). The length of the CDR3 is 14 residues. CDR1 and CDR2 (germline): LGHNA, YSLEER. Trimming stripped 0 bases from V and 3 bases from J, with 9 bases between. The CDR3 coding sequence is TGCGCCAGCAGCCAAGAAGCGGGACACTACGAGCAGTACTTC. This encodes CASSQEAGHYEQYF.

This clonotype was counted between two and nine times. J is TRBJ1-1 and V is TRBV12-3 or TRBV12-4; D is unclear. Trimming left V 11 bases short and J 2 bases short, with 21 bases between. The length of the CDR3 is 15 residues. CDR3: CAYTSLGLGNTEAFF. DNA for the CDR3: TGTGCCTATACGTCACTCGGATTAGGCAACACTGAAGCTTTCTTT.

This clonotype has only a few counts. The V and J genes are TRBV12-3 or TRBV12-4 and TRBJ2-7; no clear D. The V gene lost 2 bases and the J gene lost 1 base, with 6 bases spanning the gap. The CDR3 has 13 amino acids. DNA of the CDR3: TGTGCCAGCAGTTTACGACGGTCCTACGAGCAGTACTTC. Translating it yields CASSLRRSYEQYF.

CDR3 sequence: CASSLYGGANTEAFF. CDR3 nucleotides: TGTGCCAGCAGTTTGTACGGCGGGGCGAACACTGAAGCTTTCTTT. The genes are TRBV12-3 or TRBV12-4 and TRBJ1-1; TRBD1 might be the D (5 bases). The CDR3 has 15 residues. V lost 3 bases, J lost 1 base, and 12 bases lay in between.

V is TRBV5-1 and J is TRBJ1-1; possible D gene TRBD1, 5 bases. The germline V and J ends were trimmed by 7 bases and 1 base, with 14 bases remaining between them. Germline values: CDR1 SGHRS, CDR2 YFSETQ. This CDR3 comprises 14 residues. In DNA form, the CDR3 reads TGCGCCAGCCGTCCGGGACTCACGAACACTGAAGCTTTCTTT. Its translation is CASRPGLTNTEAFF.

The chain combines TRBV6-1 with TRBJ1-5; 9 positions agree with TRBD1. The CDR3 extends over 17 amino acids. Germline V gene sequence: CDR1 MNHNS, CDR2 SASEGT. V shed 6 bases and J 0 bases; nucleotides not matched to a gene: 9. In DNA form, the CDR3 reads TGTGCCAGCAGCCTACCAGGGACAGGGTTTAGCAATCAGCCCCAGCATTTT. This gives the protein CASSLPGTGFSNQPQHF.

This clonotype was observed a few times. The V gene is TRBV29-1, the J gene TRBJ2-3, with 8 bases matching TRBD1. With 3 bases clipped from V and 6 bases from J, the junction kept 5 bases outside the gene matches. This CDR3 contains 13 residues. Germline V gene lookup returns CDR1 SQVTM and CDR2 ANQGSEA. CDR3 in amino acids: CSVDATGADTQYF. The CDR3 coding sequence is TGCAGCGTTGATGCGACAGGGGCCGATACGCAGTATTTT.

The chain carries TRBV6-2 or TRBV6-3 and TRBJ2-1; TRBD2 matches 11 bases. CDR3 length equals 18 residues. Germline V gene data show CDR1 as MNHEY and CDR2 as SVGEGT. Trimming took 6 bases from V and 6 from J; bases not matched to a gene: 16. In DNA, the CDR3 is TGTGCCAGCAGCGGCATTATCGGGTTAGCGGGAGGGGTCAATGAGCAGTTCTTC. The encoded protein is CASSGIIGLAGGVNEQFF.

The chain carries TRBV7-3 and TRBJ2-2, with 12 positions matching TRBD2. The CDR3 runs 16 residues. The germline V gene encodes CDR1 SGHTA and CDR2 FQGTGA. The V gene end was trimmed by 6 bases and the J gene end by 0 bases; junction bases not matched to a gene: 2. The CDR3 bases are TGTGCCAGCAGAAGACTAGCGGGAGCGAACACCGGGGAGCTGTTTTTT. Translated, it gives CASRRLAGANTGELFF.

The chain couples TRBV5-5 to TRBJ2-7; D uncertain. Trimming removed 4 bases at V and 5 bases at J, with 19 bases between. In germline, CDR1 is SGHKS, CDR2 YYEKEE (reference sequence). The CDR3 is 15 amino acids. CDR3 sequence (DNA): TGTGCCAGCAGCCGCCCTGACACTCCTCCGAACGAGCAGTACTTC. This gives the protein CASSRPDTPPNEQYF. Looking up the rest from reference TRBV5-5 and TRBJ2-7 gives the full variable domain: DAGVTQSPTHLIKTRGQQVTLRCSPISGHKSVSWYQQVLGQGPQFIFQYYEKEERGRGNFPDRFSARQFPNYSSELNVNALLLGDSALYLCASSRPDTPPNEQYFGPGTRLTVT.

The table lists this clonotype with a few counts. V gene TRBV7-3 combines with J gene TRBJ1-4, with 7 bases that match TRBD1. The junction had 6 bases not matched to a gene; V was cut back by 5 bases and J by 3 bases. Germline CDR1 SGHTA, CDR2 FQGTGA. This CDR3 has 15 amino acids. The CDR3 sequence: CASSLSGGSNEKLFF. The CDR3, as DNA: TGTGCCAGCAGCCTTTCAGGGGGGTCTAATGAAAAACTGTTTTTT.

J is TRBJ2-2 and V is TRBV2, with D perhaps matching TRBD1 or TRBD2 (5 bases each). This CDR3 is 15 amino acids long. The germline V gene encodes CDR1 SNHLY and CDR2 FYNNEI. V lost 1 base and J lost 4, with 10 bases in between. DNA of the CDR3: TGTGCCAGCAGTGAAGGGGGACGGGGCACCGGGGAGCTGTTTTTT. Protein: CASSEGGRGTGELFF.

The chain combines TRBV12-3 or TRBV12-4 with TRBJ2-7; 12 bases agree with TRBD2. The CDR3 has 13 amino acids. With V trimmed by 2 bases and J by 10 bases, 3 bases remained unmatched. CDR3: CASSLLAGGPQYF. The CDR3 DNA reads TGTGCCAGCAGTTTACTAGCGGGAGGGCCACAGTACTTC.

The J gene is TRBJ2-3, the V gene TRBV24-1, with 8 bases fitting TRBD1. Looked up from germline, CDR1 is KGHDR and CDR2 is SFDVKD. Unmatched junction bases numbered 11, after V lost 12 bases and J lost 1 base. This CDR3 has 15 residues. CDR3 nucleotide sequence: TGTGCCGCTTCACAGGGGGGCAAGGGCACAGATACGCAGTATTTT. Its protein product is CAASQGGKGTDTQYF.

V usage is TRBV7-2 and J usage is TRBJ1-1; D possibly corresponds to TRBD1 (5 bases). The V gene lost 5 bases and the J gene lost 5 bases, with 15 bases spanning the gap. This CDR3 spans 14 amino acids. The V gene's germline CDR1 is SGHTA and CDR2 FQGNSA. This chain's CDR3 is CASSPDGGWTEAFF. CDR3 nucleotides: TGTGCCAGCAGCCCCGATGGGGGTTGGACTGAAGCTTTCTTT.

CDR3 loop: CASSRGPGPYNEQFF. The CDR3 DNA sequence: TGTGCCAGCAGTCGCGGACCCGGGCCCTACAATGAGCAGTTCTTC. The gene calls are TRBV6-5 and TRBJ2-1; D remains unclear. With 5 bases removed from V and 2 bases from J, the gap between germline ends came to 13 bases. Germline CDR1 MNHEY, CDR2 SVGAGI. The length of the CDR3 is 15 residues.

The chain combines TRBV15 with TRBJ2-7; D may be TRBD1 or TRBD2 (6 bases each). The CDR3 length is 16 residues. The V and J ends lost 2 bases and 5 bases respectively, with 19 bases between them. Germline V lookup: CDR1 LNHNV, CDR2 YYDKDF (reference sequence). The CDR3 loop is CATSRLRGGGEDEQYF. CDR3 in DNA: TGTGCCACCAGCAGACTCCGAGGAGGGGGAGAGGACGAGCAGTACTTC.

This chain connects TRBV7-2 to TRBJ1-1; D remains unclear. V was pared by 0 bases and J by 1 base, with 6 bases between. In germline, CDR1 is SGHTA, CDR2 FQGNSA. The length of the CDR3 is 14 residues. The chain's CDR3 is CASSLAQRNTEAFF. The CDR3 DNA reads as TGTGCCAGCAGCTTAGCGCAGAGGAACACTGAAGCTTTCTTT.

V is TRBV19 and J is TRBJ1-5; a weak D match, TRBD1 (6 bases). The germline CDR1 and CDR2 sequences are LNHDA and SQIVND (reference sequence). The V gene lost 7 bases and the J gene lost 7 bases, with 17 bases spanning the gap. The CDR3 consists of 14 residues. This CDR3 reads CASTPAGGAQPQHF. The CDR3 DNA is TGTGCCAGTACCCCAGCCGGGGGGGCCCAGCCCCAGCATTTT.

The CDR3 DNA sequence: TGTGCCAGCAGAGATAGCGGGGGGCGCACAGATACGCAGTATTTT. Its protein product is CASRDSGGRTDTQYF. The gene calls are TRBV7-2 and TRBJ2-3; 10 nucleotides line up with TRBD2. This CDR3 contains 15 residues. The germline V gene encodes CDR1 SGHTA and CDR2 FQGNSA. J was trimmed by 1 base and V by 6 bases; bases with no gene match: 4.

CDR3 DNA: TGCGCCAGCAGTCCAGCTAGGGCAGGGTCTCAGCCCCAGCATTTT. Protein product: CASSPARAGSQPQHF. V usage is TRBV5-1 and J usage is TRBJ1-5; a weak D match, TRBD1 (5 bases). CDR3 length: 15 residues. Trimming stripped 5 bases from V and 6 bases from J, with 18 bases between. CDR1 is SGHRS and CDR2 is YFSETQ in the germline V gene. The complete variable domain, with remaining parts taken from reference TRBV5-1 and TRBJ1-5, reads KAGVTQTPRYLIKTRGQQVTLSCSPISGHRSVSWYQQTPGQGLQFLFEYFSETQRNKGNFPGRFSGRQFSNSRSEMNVSTLELGDSALYLCASSPARAGSQPQHFGDGTRLSIL.